Shown below are 23 T cell receptor beta chains from a single sample sequenced in a study of blood T cell repertoires in COVID-19. Profiling relied on immunoSEQ multiplex PCR, and the TCRdb table lists in-frame clones only, not all of them. The sample has around 30,000 clones, around four fifths seen once; the top ten hold approximately 8.6%. The sequencing input was peripheral blood. The source of these receptors is a woman between 65 and 79 years old with active or convalescent COVID-19.

The chain is built from TRBV7-6 and TRBJ1-6; weak D call: TRBD1 (6 bases). Germline V gives CDR1 SGHVS, CDR2 FNYEAQ. The CDR3 sequence is 15 residues long. V lost 3 bases to trimming and J lost 7 bases, with 13 bases between them. CDR3 sequence (DNA): TGTGCCAGCAGCTTTCTGCAGGGGAAGAATTCACCCCTCCACTTT. Residues: CASSFLQGKNSPLHF.

The chain recombines TRBV30 with TRBJ2-3, with 10 bases lining up with TRBD1. J was trimmed by 4 bases and V by 0 bases; bases with no gene match: 7. Per germline, CDR1 GTSNPN and CDR2 SVGIG (reference sequence). This CDR3 comprises 16 residues. The CDR3 sequence: CAWSVGTGVVSDTQYF. The CDR3 DNA reads as TGTGCCTGGAGTGTCGGGACAGGGGTTGTGTCAGATACGCAGTATTTT.

This clone showed up just a few times. The genes are TRBV7-2 and TRBJ2-3; D ambiguous. Germline-derived CDR1 and CDR2 are SGHTA and FQGNSA. V lost 5 bases, J lost 0 bases, and 3 bases lay in between. The CDR3 runs to 12 residues. CDR3 bases: TGTGCCAGCAGCGCGAGCACAGATACGCAGTATTTT. It is translated as CASSASTDTQYF.

The chain employs TRBV19 and TRBJ2-4; 7 nucleotides match TRBD1. The CDR3 is 16 amino acids. J was trimmed by 0 bases and V by 5 bases; bases with no gene match: 7. In germline, CDR1 is LNHDA, CDR2 SQIVND (reference sequence). The CDR3 DNA reads TGTGCCAGTAGTTCGGGACAGTTACTAGCCAAAAACATTCAGTACTTC. It translates to CASSSGQLLAKNIQYF.

This sequence joins TRBV5-1 and TRBJ2-1; D unclear. The CDR3 sequence is 15 residues long. Trimming pared 0 bases from V and 9 bases from J, leaving 16 bases between. Germline V gene lookup returns CDR1 SGHRS and CDR2 YFSETQ. CDR3 DNA sequence: TGCGCCAGCAGCTTGGGCCTAGATTTCGCCGGTGAGCAGTTCTTC. Translating gives CASSLGLDFAGEQFF.

This sequence joins TRBV12-3 or TRBV12-4 and TRBJ1-6; unclear D gene. There are 12 residues in the CDR3. Trimming cost V 3 bases and J 11 bases, with 8 bases left between them. CDR3 in amino acids: CASSFSVPPLHF. CDR3 sequence (DNA): TGTGCCAGCAGTTTCTCCGTCCCACCCCTCCACTTT.

The J gene is TRBJ2-1, the V gene TRBV18, with D tentatively TRBD2 (5 bases). This CDR3 has 14 amino acids. From germline, CDR1 is KGHSH and CDR2 LQKENI. V lost 10 bases and J 2 bases, leaving 15 bases between the germline ends. The CDR3 DNA is TGTGCCAACGCACGGACTGAAGCCTACAATGAGCAGTTCTTC. Translated: CANARTEAYNEQFF.

The chain is built from TRBV6-2 or TRBV6-3 and TRBJ2-1; TRBD2 is a possible D gene (5 bases). Germline V CDR1 and CDR2: MNHEY, SVGEGT. The CDR3 is made up of 13 amino acids. Trimming took 0 bases from V and 10 from J, leaving 10 bases between them. The CDR3 bases are TGTGCCAGCAGTTACTCAAGGACGGGGGAGCAGTTCTTC. Protein product: CASSYSRTGEQFF.

The V and J genes are TRBV10-3 and TRBJ1-1; possible D gene TRBD1, 5 bases. This CDR3 has 14 amino acids. Trimming pared 4 bases from V and 5 bases from J, leaving 14 bases between. Germline values: CDR1 ENHRY, CDR2 SYGVKD. For the CDR3, the DNA is TGTGCCATCAGTGTGGGGCAGGGAGGGACTGAAGCTTTCTTT. Its protein product is CAISVGQGGTEAFF.

This chain joins TRBV28 and TRBJ2-4; D call uncertain. CDR3 size: 15 residues. CDR1 and CDR2 (germline): MDHEN, SYDVKM. Trimming pared 1 base from V and 6 bases from J, leaving 13 bases between. The CDR3 nucleotides read TGTGCCAGCAGTTTATCCGGTGTGAGAATAAACATTCAGTACTTC. Its translation: CASSLSGVRINIQYF.

This clone has just a few counts. The chain uses TRBV12-5 and TRBJ2-6, with D possibly TRBD1 on 5 matching bases. Per the germline V gene, CDR1 is LGHNT and CDR2 is FRNRAP. The CDR3 runs to 18 residues. Trimming took off 5 bases at V and 0 bases at J, with 17 bases between the two ends. The CDR3 DNA reads as TGTGCTAGTGGTCATTCCCCGACAGAAGTCTCTGGGGCCAACGTCCTGACTTTC. Translating it yields CASGHSPTEVSGANVLTF.

V usage is TRBV18 and J usage is TRBJ1-4; 7 nucleotides line up with TRBD1. V lost 1 base to trimming and J lost 3 bases; unmatched junction nucleotides: 2. CDR1 and CDR2 from the germline V gene are KGHSH and LQKENI. This CDR3 contains 15 residues. In nucleotides, the CDR3 is TGTGCCAGCTCACCACAGACAGGGTCTAATGAAAAACTGTTTTTT. It codes for CASSPQTGSNEKLFF.

This chain uses TRBV11-2 with TRBJ1-2, with D possibly being TRBD1 (5 bases). Germline lookup yields CDR1 SGHAT and CDR2 FQNNGV. Deletions cut 0 bases from V and 4 bases from J, with 6 bases between. This CDR3 is built from 13 residues. The CDR3: CASSLEGAYGYTF. DNA of the CDR3: TGTGCCAGCAGCTTAGAAGGGGCCTATGGCTACACCTTC.

The chain links TRBV2 to TRBJ2-7, with D perhaps matching TRBD1 (5 bases). This CDR3 has 13 residues. V shed 9 bases and J shed 2 bases, with 14 bases lying between them. Germline lookup yields CDR1 SNHLY and CDR2 FYNNEI. The CDR3 reads CASRTDKTYEQYF. CDR3 nucleotide sequence: TGTGCCAGTAGGACGGACAAAACCTACGAGCAGTACTTC.

V is TRBV5-6 and J is TRBJ2-3; no definite D call. Trimming stripped 2 bases from V and 2 bases from J, with 9 bases between. CDR1 SGHDT and CDR2 YYEEEE come from the germline V gene. The CDR3 has 14 amino acids. CDR3 in amino acids: CASSFWQITDTQYF. CDR3 DNA sequence: TGTGCCAGCAGCTTCTGGCAGATCACAGATACGCAGTATTTT. The full variable domain, with the rest looked up from reference TRBV5-6 and TRBJ2-3, is DAGVTQSPTHLIKTRGQQVTLRCSPKSGHDTVSWYQQALGQGPQFIFQYYEEEERQRGNFPDRFSGHQFPNYSSELNVNALLLGDSALYLCASSFWQITDTQYFGPGTRLTVL.

The chain combines TRBV6-5 with TRBJ2-3, with D perhaps matching TRBD2 (6 bases). Germline V lookup: CDR1 MNHEY, CDR2 SVGAGI. This CDR3 is built from 12 residues. V dropped 4 bases and J dropped 10 bases, with 12 bases sitting between them. Here the CDR3 DNA reads TGTGCCAGCAGTTCGACTAGTTTTGCGCAGTATTTT. It encodes CASSSTSFAQYF.

This clone showed up just a few times. This chain links TRBV7-2 with TRBJ1-5; the D is unclear. Trimming removed 0 bases from V and 6 bases from J, with 6 bases in between. The germline CDR1 and CDR2 sequences are SGHTA and FQGNSA. This CDR3 contains 13 residues. The CDR3 DNA sequence: TGTGCCAGCAGCTTAGCGGAGGGTCAGCCCCAGCATTTT. It codes for CASSLAEGQPQHF.

The V call is TRBV6-2 or TRBV6-3, the J call TRBJ1-1; D gene uncertain. The CDR3 spans 16 residues. Between the trimmed V and J ends, which lost 6 bases and 0 bases, there was a span of 17 bases. Looked up from germline, CDR1 is MNHEY and CDR2 is SVGEGT. Written as DNA, the CDR3 is TGTGCCAGCAGCACCCAACCCTGGGCCGTGAACACTGAAGCTTTCTTT. Its protein product is CASSTQPWAVNTEAFF.

V and J are TRBV5-4 and TRBJ2-6; D remains unclear. From germline, CDR1 is SGHNT and CDR2 YYREEE (reference sequence). V was shortened by 4 bases and J by 0 bases, with 20 bases between the two germline ends. The CDR3 contains 19 residues. The CDR3 is CASSLSRLLESSGANVLTF. The CDR3 DNA follows: TGTGCCAGCAGCCTATCACGGCTACTGGAGAGCTCTGGGGCCAACGTCCTGACTTTC.

The chain employs TRBV9 and TRBJ2-2; D call uncertain. The V and J ends lost 5 bases and 2 bases respectively, with 16 bases between them. This CDR3 region has 16 residues. Germline V gene lookup returns CDR1 SGDLS and CDR2 YYNGEE. CDR3 nucleotide sequence: TGTGCCAGCAGGCCATCCTTGACTGGAAACACCGGGGAGCTGTTTTTT. Its translation is CASRPSLTGNTGELFF.

The chain links TRBV20-1 to TRBJ1-3; D not resolved. Germline loops: CDR1 DFQATT, CDR2 SNEGSKA (reference sequence). V lost 3 bases and J 0 bases, leaving 9 bases between the germline ends. The CDR3 covers 14 residues. CDR3 residues: CSASKPSSGNTIYF. In DNA form, the CDR3 reads TGCAGTGCTAGTAAACCGAGCTCTGGAAACACCATATATTTT.

This chain joins TRBV15 and TRBJ1-5, with TRBD1 as a possible D gene (6 bases). Germline-derived CDR1 and CDR2 are LNHNV and YYDKDF (reference sequence). The CDR3 extends over 12 amino acids. Trimming left V 5 bases short and J 7 bases short, with 9 bases between. Here the CDR3 DNA reads TGTGCCACCAGCCGCGACAGGCAGCCCCAGCATTTT. It specifies CATSRDRQPQHF.

J is TRBJ1-1 and V is TRBV27, with D possibly matching TRBD1 (6 bases). The V end was cut by 6 bases, the J end by 4 bases, with 15 bases between. This CDR3 spans 14 amino acids. Germline loops: CDR1 MNHEY, CDR2 SMNVEV (reference sequence). The CDR3 is CASSPGQWGTEAFF. In DNA, the CDR3 is TGTGCCAGCAGCCCGGGACAATGGGGCACTGAAGCTTTCTTT.